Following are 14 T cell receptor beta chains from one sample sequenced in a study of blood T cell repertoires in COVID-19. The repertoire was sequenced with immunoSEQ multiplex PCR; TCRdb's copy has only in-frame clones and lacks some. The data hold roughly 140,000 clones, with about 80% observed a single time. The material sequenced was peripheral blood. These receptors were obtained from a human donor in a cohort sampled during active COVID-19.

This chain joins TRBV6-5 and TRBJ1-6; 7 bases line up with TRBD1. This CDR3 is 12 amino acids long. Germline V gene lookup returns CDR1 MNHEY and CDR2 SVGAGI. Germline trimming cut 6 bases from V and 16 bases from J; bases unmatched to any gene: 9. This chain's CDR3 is CASSLTGDHLHF. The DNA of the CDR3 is TGTGCCAGCAGCCTAACAGGGGACCATCTCCACTTT.

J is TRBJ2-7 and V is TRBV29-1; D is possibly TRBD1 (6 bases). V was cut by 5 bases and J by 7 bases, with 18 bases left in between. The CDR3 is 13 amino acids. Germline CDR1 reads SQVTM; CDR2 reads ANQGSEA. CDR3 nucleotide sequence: TGCAGCGTTAGGCGTCAGGGGCCGGGAGAGCAGTACTTC. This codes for CSVRRQGPGEQYF.

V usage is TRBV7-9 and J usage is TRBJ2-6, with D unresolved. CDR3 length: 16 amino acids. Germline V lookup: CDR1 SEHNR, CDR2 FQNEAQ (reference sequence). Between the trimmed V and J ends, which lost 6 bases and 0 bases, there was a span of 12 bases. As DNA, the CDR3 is TGTGCCAGCAGACTTTCGGTCGGCTCTGGGGCCAACGTCCTGACTTTC. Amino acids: CASRLSVGSGANVLTF.

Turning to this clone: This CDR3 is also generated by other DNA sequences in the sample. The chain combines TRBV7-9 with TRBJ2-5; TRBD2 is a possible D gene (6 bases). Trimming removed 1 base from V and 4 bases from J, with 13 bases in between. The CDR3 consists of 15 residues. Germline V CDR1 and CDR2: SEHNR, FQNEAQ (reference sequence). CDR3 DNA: TGTGCCAGCAGCTTAGGTGGGACCGGGGGAGAGACCCAGTACTTC. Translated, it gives CASSLGGTGGETQYF.

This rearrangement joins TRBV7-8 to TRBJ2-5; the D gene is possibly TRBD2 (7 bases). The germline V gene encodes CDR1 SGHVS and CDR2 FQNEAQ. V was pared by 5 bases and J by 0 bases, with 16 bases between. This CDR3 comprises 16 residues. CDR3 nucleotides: TGTGCCAGCAGCCTTAGGGGGGGTACATACCAAGAGACCCAGTACTTC. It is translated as CASSLRGGTYQETQYF.

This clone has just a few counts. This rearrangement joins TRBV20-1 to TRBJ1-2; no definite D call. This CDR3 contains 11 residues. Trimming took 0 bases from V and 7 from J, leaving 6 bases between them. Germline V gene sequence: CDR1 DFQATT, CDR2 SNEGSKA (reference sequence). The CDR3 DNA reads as TGCAGTGCTAGAGACCGCGGTGGCTACACCTTC. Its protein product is CSARDRGGYTF.

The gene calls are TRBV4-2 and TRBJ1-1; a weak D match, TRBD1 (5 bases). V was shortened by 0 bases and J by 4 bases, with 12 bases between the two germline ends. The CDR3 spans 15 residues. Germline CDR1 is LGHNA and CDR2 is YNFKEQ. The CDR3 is CASSQDSRVATEAFF. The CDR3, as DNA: TGTGCCAGCAGCCAAGATTCCAGGGTCGCCACTGAAGCTTTCTTT.

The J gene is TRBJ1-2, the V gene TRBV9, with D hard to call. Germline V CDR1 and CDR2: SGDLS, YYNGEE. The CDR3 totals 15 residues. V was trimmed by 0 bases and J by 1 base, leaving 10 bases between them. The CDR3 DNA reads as TGTGCCAGCAGCGTAGACGCGGGGAATAACTATGGCTACACCTTC. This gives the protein CASSVDAGNNYGYTF.

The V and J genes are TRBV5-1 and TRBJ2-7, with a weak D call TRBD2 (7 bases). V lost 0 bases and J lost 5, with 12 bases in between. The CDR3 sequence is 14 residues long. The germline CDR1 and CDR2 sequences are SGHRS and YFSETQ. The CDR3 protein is CASSLVAGADEQYF. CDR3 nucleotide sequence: TGCGCCAGCAGCTTGGTGGCGGGGGCGGACGAGCAGTACTTC.

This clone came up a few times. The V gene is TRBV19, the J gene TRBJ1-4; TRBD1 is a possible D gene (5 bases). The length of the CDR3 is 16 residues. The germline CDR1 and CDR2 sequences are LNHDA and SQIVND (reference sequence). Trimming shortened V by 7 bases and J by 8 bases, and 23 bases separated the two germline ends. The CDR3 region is CASKSGEITRAEKLFF. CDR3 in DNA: TGTGCCAGTAAATCGGGGGAGATTACCCGGGCGGAAAAACTGTTTTTT.

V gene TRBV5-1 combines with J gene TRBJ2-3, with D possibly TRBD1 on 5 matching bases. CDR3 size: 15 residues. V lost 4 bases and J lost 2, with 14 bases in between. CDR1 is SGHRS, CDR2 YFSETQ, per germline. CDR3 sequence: CASSIDRTATDTQYF. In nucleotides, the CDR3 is TGCGCCAGCAGCATAGACAGAACCGCCACAGATACGCAGTATTTT.

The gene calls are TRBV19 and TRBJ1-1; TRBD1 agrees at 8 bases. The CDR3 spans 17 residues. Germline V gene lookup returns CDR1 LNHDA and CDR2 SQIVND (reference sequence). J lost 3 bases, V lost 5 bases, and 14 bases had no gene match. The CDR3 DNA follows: TGTGCCAGTAGTTTCCATGCTGGACAGGGAACGTACACTGAAGCTTTCTTT. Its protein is CASSFHAGQGTYTEAFF.

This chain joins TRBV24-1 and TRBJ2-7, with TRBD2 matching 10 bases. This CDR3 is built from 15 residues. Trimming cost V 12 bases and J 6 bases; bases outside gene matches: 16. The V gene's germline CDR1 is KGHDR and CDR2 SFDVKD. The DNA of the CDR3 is TGTGCCCCCCGATCCCCAGCGGGGGGGCGTGGCGAGCAGTACTTC. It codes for CAPRSPAGGRGEQYF.

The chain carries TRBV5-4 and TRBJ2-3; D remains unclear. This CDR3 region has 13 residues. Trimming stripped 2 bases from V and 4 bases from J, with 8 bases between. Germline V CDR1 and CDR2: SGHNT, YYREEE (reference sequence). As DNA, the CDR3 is TGTGCCAGCAGCTTAACTGAATCAGATACGCAGTATTTT. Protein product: CASSLTESDTQYF.